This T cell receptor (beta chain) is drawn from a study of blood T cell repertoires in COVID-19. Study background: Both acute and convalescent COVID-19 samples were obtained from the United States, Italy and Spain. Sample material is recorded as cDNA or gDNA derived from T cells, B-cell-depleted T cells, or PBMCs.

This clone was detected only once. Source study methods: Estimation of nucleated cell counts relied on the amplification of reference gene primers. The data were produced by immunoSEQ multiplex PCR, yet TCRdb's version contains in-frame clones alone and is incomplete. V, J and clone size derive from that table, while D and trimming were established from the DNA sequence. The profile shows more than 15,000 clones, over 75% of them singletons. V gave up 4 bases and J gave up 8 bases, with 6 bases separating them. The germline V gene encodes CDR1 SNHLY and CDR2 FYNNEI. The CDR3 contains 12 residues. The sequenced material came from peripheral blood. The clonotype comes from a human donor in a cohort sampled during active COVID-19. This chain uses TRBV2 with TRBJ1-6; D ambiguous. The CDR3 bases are TGTGCCAGCAGTGCAGAATATTCACCCCTCCACTTT. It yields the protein CASSAEYSPLHF.